This is a list of T cell receptor beta chains from one sample in a study of blood T cell repertoires in COVID-19. Libraries were prepared by immunoSEQ multiplex PCR; TCRdb keeps only in-frame clonotypes and omits some of them. The table has some 140,000 clones, roughly 76% seen once; the top ten hold roughly 13%. The sequencing sample was made of peripheral blood. These receptors were taken from an older man with acute or convalescent COVID-19. The CDR3 runs from the conserved cysteine through the conserved F or W. A D gene is named only where the DNA matches it firmly. Size values are once, few and many counts, or a class for expanded clones, and some rows have none.

d_gene,v_gene,abundance,j_gene,CDR3nt,CDR3aa
.,TRBV28,.,TRBJ1-5,TGTGCCAGCAGCCGGGTACGAGGCAACAATCAGCCCCAGCATTTT,CASSRVRGNNQPQHF
TRBD1,TRBV4-1,.,TRBJ1-2,TGCGCCAGCAGCCAAGACTCCCGGGACAGTAACTATGGCTACACCTTC,CASSQDSRDSNYGYTF
.,TRBV4-2,once,TRBJ1-1,TGTGCCAGCAGCCAAGATGCGAGGCGCACTGAAGCTTTCTTT,CASSQDARRTEAFF
.,TRBV11-3,.,TRBJ1-1,TGTGCCAGCAGCCCTCGCAAGGGGGACACTGAAGCTTTCTTT,CASSPRKGDTEAFF
TRBD2,TRBV25-1,.,TRBJ2-1,TGTGCCAGCAGTGAGGTGTCGGGGGGGCCCGATGAGCAGTTCTTC,CASSEVSGGPDEQFF
.,TRBV28,.,TRBJ1-3,TGTGCCAGCAGCACGAGTCGCTCTGGAAACACCATATATTTT,CASSTSRSGNTIYF
TRBD2,TRBV6-1,few,TRBJ2-1,TGTGCCAGCAGATGGCGGGAGTTCCCCTACAATGAGCAGTTCTTC,CASRWREFPYNEQFF
.,TRBV27,.,TRBJ2-2,TGTGCCAGCAGGCTTTCAGGGGTAGTCGGGGAGCTGTTTTTT,CASRLSGVVGELFF
.,TRBV10-3,many,TRBJ2-3,TGTGCCATCAGTGACAGGTATACGCAGTATTTT,CAISDRYTQYF
.,TRBV9,.,TRBJ2-6,TGTGCCAGCAGTGGCCTAGGATATACTGGGGCCAACGTCCTGACTTTC,CASSGLGYTGANVLTF
.,TRBV14,.,TRBJ2-5,TGTGCCAGCAGCCAAGATGCGTTACGCCAAGAGACCCAGTACTTC,CASSQDALRQETQYF
.,TRBV9,.,TRBJ2-1,TGTGCCAGCAGCGTAGGGGCGGGGACCCAGTTAGGTAAGCAGTTCTTC,CASSVGAGTQLGKQFF
TRBD1,TRBV18,few,TRBJ1-1,TGTGCCAGCTCACCCGGACAGGGATTTTCGTATGCTGAAGCTTTCTTT,CASSPGQGFSYAEAFF
.,TRBV6-1,.,TRBJ2-7,TGTGCCAGCAGTGAACTATGGACTTACGAGCAGTACTTC,CASSELWTYEQYF
.,TRBV19,.,TRBJ1-1,TGTGCCAGTAGTATAGTCCAGGGCTATGAAGCTTTCTTT,CASSIVQGYEAFF
.,TRBV7-2,.,TRBJ2-7,TGTGCCAGCAGCTTAGAACTACTTAGCTCCTACGAGCAGTACTTC,CASSLELLSSYEQYF
TRBD1,TRBV2,.,TRBJ2-6,TGTGCCAGCAGTACCGGGACAGGGAGCCTTTTCCTGACTTTC,CASSTGTGSLFLTF
TRBD1,TRBV2,.,TRBJ1-4,TGTGCCAGCATCGCACAGGGGCTCCGGGGAGAAAAACTGTTTTTT,CASIAQGLRGEKLFF
TRBD1,TRBV7-2,.,TRBJ1-2,TGTGCCAGCAGCCCACAGGGGCACTATGGCTACACCTTC,CASSPQGHYGYTF
TRBD1,TRBV7-8,.,TRBJ1-4,TGTGCCAGCAGCTGGGGGACAGGGGCTAATGAAAAACTGTTTTTT,CASSWGTGANEKLFF
TRBD1,TRBV7-8,.,TRBJ2-1,TGTGCCAGCAGCCTCGGACAGGGGAACGAGCAGTTCTTC,CASSLGQGNEQFF
TRBD1,TRBV19,few,TRBJ1-4,TGTGCCAGTAGTATACGGACAGGGCGTGATGAAAAACTGTTTTTT,CASSIRTGRDEKLFF
.,TRBV29-1,.,TRBJ2-1,TGCAGCGTCTTTTACAATGAGCAGTTCTTC,CSVFYNEQFF
.,TRBV29-1,.,TRBJ2-3,TGCAGGGTGGGGGGGCTCACAGATACGCAGTATTTT,CRVGGLTDTQYF
TRBD1,TRBV28,.,TRBJ2-5,TGTGCCAGCAGTCCTGACAGGGTCAAGACCCAGTACTTC,CASSPDRVKTQYF
.,TRBV9,.,TRBJ1-2,TGTGCCAGCAGCGCAGATTATGGCTACACCTTC,CASSADYGYTF
.,TRBV4-2,.,TRBJ2-7,TGTGCCAGCAGCCAAGGACACCCTGGGGAGCAGTACTTC,CASSQGHPGEQYF
TRBD2,TRBV2,.,TRBJ2-4,TGTGCCAGCAGTGAATCTGGGGGGGAGGCCAAAAACATTCAGTACTTC,CASSESGGEAKNIQYF
.,TRBV28,.,TRBJ2-7,TGTGCCAGCAGGGATGCGGGACAGAGCTCCTACGAGCAGTACTTC,CASRDAGQSSYEQYF
TRBD2,TRBV5-4,.,TRBJ2-5,TGTGCCAGCAGCACCCAGCGGGGGGTTATCCAAGAGACCCAGTACTTC,CASSTQRGVIQETQYF
.,TRBV20-1,.,TRBJ1-6,TGCAGTGTTCGGAGAGAATCACCCCTCCACTTT,CSVRRESPLHF
TRBD2,TRBV3-1/TRBV3-2,once,TRBJ2-5,TGTGCCAGCAGATCAATAGGGAGGGGAGAAGAAGAGACCCAGTACTTC,CASRSIGRGEEETQYF
.,TRBV27,.,TRBJ1-2,TGTGCCAGCAGTTTCGACCGGGACATCGTCTATGGCTACACCTTC,CASSFDRDIVYGYTF
.,TRBV7-9,.,TRBJ2-7,TGTGCCAGCAGCTTATCGGGGGGCCGAAGCTCCTACGAGCAGTACTTC,CASSLSGGRSSYEQYF
.,TRBV29-1,.,TRBJ2-5,TGCAGCGTTGAGGGGACACCGTCAACTCAAGAGACCCAGTACTTC,CSVEGTPSTQETQYF
.,TRBV5-4,few,TRBJ2-1,TGTGCCAGCAGCTTCCCCGGGACTTACAATGAGCAGTTCTTC,CASSFPGTYNEQFF
TRBD1,TRBV19,.,TRBJ2-3,TGTGCCAGTAGTATATTAGGGACAGGGACAGATACGCAGTATTTT,CASSILGTGTDTQYF
.,TRBV6-1,.,TRBJ2-7,TGTGCCAGCAGTGAAGCTACAGGGACTACCTACGAGCAGTACTTC,CASSEATGTTYEQYF
TRBD2,TRBV7-8,few,TRBJ2-1,TGTGCCAGCACCCGACGCACTAGCGGGGGTTCCAATGAGCAGTTCTTC,CASTRRTSGGSNEQFF
TRBD1,TRBV3-1/TRBV3-2,.,TRBJ2-2,TGTGCCAGCACAGGGGGTCCCGGGGAGCTGTTTTTT,CASTGGPGELFF
TRBD1,TRBV5-1,.,TRBJ2-1,TGCGCCAGCAGCCCGGGACAGGGCTATGAGCAGTTCTTC,CASSPGQGYEQFF
.,TRBV25-1,.,TRBJ2-3,TGTGCCAGCAGTGGGGGAGCAGCTAGCACAGATACGCAGTATTTT,CASSGGAASTDTQYF
.,TRBV2,few,TRBJ1-5,TGTGCCAGCAAGGGAGGAGGGCCCCAGCATTTT,CASKGGGPQHF
.,TRBV7-9,.,TRBJ1-2,TGTGCCAGCAGCTTAGAAGACGCAGGGGTAAGGGGATATGGCTACACCTTC,CASSLEDAGVRGYGYTF
.,TRBV19,.,TRBJ1-1,TGTGCCAGTAGTACCAGACAGGCTACGAGGGACACTGAAGCTTTCTTT,CASSTRQATRDTEAFF
.,TRBV3-1/TRBV3-2,once,TRBJ2-2,TGTGCCAGCAGCCAAGGATTTTCCGGCACCGGGGAGCTGTTTTTT,CASSQGFSGTGELFF
TRBD1,TRBV28,.,TRBJ2-5,TGTGCCAGCAGTGATCAGGGGGCCCCGGAGACCCAGTACTTC,CASSDQGAPETQYF
.,TRBV19,.,TRBJ2-7,TGTGCCAGTAGTGACGGGGGAACCGACTACGAGCAGTACTTC,CASSDGGTDYEQYF
TRBD1,TRBV4-2,.,TRBJ2-7,TGTGCCAGCAGCCAAGATCCCGGACAGGCGGCCTACGAGCAGTACTTC,CASSQDPGQAAYEQYF
TRBD1,TRBV11-2,.,TRBJ2-3,TGTGCCAGCAGCCTCGGACAGGGTTTGGATACGCAGTATTTT,CASSLGQGLDTQYF
.,TRBV7-2,.,TRBJ2-5,TGTGCCAGCAGCTTAGGGCACAGGCGGGGCGGGAAGACCCAGTACTTC,CASSLGHRRGGKTQYF
TRBD1,TRBV5-4,once,TRBJ2-5,TGTGCCAGCAGCTTGTTTCAGGGGGCAGGGGAGACCCAGTACTTC,CASSLFQGAGETQYF
.,TRBV15,.,TRBJ1-3,TGTGCCACCAGCGCAGGGGACTCTGGAAACACCATATATTTT,CATSAGDSGNTIYF
.,TRBV10-3,.,TRBJ1-1,TGTGCCATCAGTGAACAAAACAGGGACCACACTGAAGCTTTCTTT,CAISEQNRDHTEAFF